Sequencing of this T cell receptor beta chain was carried out in a study of cytomegalovirus exposure and HLA in healthy donors. As for the study in general: Previous work identified roughly 110 million unique TCR beta sequences from 150 million to 200 million T cells.

PCR was performed using 60 Vbeta and 13 Jbeta primers. Method: immunoSEQ multiplex PCR; TCRdb's copy keeps in-frame clones and lacks some. The sample holds roughly 200,000 clones, roughly 80% seen once. V trimming: 0 bases; J trimming: 6 bases; junction bases outside the gene matches: 4. The CDR3 runs to 15 residues. Germline values: CDR1 LGHNA, CDR2 YSLEER. The material sequenced was PBMCs. This TCR derives from a man aged 30 to 45 in good health and CMV-seronegative. The rearrangement links TRBV4-3 to TRBJ2-3; 9 bases are a match to TRBD1. The CDR3 loop reads CASSQDRGQGDTQYF. CDR3 sequence (DNA): TGCGCCAGCAGCCAAGATAGAGGACAGGGGGATACGCAGTATTTT.